The T cell receptor beta chain described here comes from a study of blood T cells in healthy people across ages. Combining a sample-barcoded 5' primer with a J-beta primer mix, a second PCR ran for roughly 6 to 11 cycles. TCRdb ran MiXCR on the 5' RACE reads and lists one entry per CDR3 protein. This table holds hundreds of thousands of distinct CDR3 sequences, around 24% found once. V gave up 2 bases and J gave up 0 bases, with 11 bases separating them. This CDR3 comprises 15 residues. CDR1 is MGHRA and CDR2 is YSYEKL in the germline V gene. These records were also assigned to another study, of T cells of mothers and their children.

The chain is built from TRBV4-1 and TRBJ2-7; D remains ambiguous. The sample was blood. This TCR was recovered from a boy aged 10-17 years in good health. The CDR3: CASSQWAGTSYEQYF. The CDR3 nucleotides read TGCGCCAGCAGCCAATGGGCAGGAACCTCCTACGAGCAGTACTTC.